This T cell receptor beta chain was captured in a study of blood T cell repertoires in COVID-19. The wider study: The United States, Italy and Spain provided the acute and convalescent COVID-19 samples.

CDR3 length: 16 residues. V lost 0 bases and J lost 9, with 15 bases in between. Germline CDR1 is MGHRA and CDR2 is YSYEKL. In the original analysis: It was from reference gene primer amplification that nucleated cell counts were estimated. The table came from immunoSEQ multiplex PCR; TCRdb's copy has only in-frame clones and leaves some out. Clone size and the V and J calls come from that table; the DNA yielded D and trimming. The table includes 300,000 to 400,000 clones, over 75% detected once. Individuals aged about 18 to 100 years were recruited from fewer than 30 US areas. The sample taken for sequencing was PBMCs or T cells enriched from blood (not recorded which). The sequence was collected from a woman aged 25-40 years with acute COVID-19. The chain recombines TRBV4-1 with TRBJ1-6; the D is unclear. CDR3 protein: CASSQDQLEEVSPLHF. In DNA, the CDR3 is TGCGCCAGCAGCCAAGATCAGCTGGAGGAGGTTTCACCCCTCCACTTT.